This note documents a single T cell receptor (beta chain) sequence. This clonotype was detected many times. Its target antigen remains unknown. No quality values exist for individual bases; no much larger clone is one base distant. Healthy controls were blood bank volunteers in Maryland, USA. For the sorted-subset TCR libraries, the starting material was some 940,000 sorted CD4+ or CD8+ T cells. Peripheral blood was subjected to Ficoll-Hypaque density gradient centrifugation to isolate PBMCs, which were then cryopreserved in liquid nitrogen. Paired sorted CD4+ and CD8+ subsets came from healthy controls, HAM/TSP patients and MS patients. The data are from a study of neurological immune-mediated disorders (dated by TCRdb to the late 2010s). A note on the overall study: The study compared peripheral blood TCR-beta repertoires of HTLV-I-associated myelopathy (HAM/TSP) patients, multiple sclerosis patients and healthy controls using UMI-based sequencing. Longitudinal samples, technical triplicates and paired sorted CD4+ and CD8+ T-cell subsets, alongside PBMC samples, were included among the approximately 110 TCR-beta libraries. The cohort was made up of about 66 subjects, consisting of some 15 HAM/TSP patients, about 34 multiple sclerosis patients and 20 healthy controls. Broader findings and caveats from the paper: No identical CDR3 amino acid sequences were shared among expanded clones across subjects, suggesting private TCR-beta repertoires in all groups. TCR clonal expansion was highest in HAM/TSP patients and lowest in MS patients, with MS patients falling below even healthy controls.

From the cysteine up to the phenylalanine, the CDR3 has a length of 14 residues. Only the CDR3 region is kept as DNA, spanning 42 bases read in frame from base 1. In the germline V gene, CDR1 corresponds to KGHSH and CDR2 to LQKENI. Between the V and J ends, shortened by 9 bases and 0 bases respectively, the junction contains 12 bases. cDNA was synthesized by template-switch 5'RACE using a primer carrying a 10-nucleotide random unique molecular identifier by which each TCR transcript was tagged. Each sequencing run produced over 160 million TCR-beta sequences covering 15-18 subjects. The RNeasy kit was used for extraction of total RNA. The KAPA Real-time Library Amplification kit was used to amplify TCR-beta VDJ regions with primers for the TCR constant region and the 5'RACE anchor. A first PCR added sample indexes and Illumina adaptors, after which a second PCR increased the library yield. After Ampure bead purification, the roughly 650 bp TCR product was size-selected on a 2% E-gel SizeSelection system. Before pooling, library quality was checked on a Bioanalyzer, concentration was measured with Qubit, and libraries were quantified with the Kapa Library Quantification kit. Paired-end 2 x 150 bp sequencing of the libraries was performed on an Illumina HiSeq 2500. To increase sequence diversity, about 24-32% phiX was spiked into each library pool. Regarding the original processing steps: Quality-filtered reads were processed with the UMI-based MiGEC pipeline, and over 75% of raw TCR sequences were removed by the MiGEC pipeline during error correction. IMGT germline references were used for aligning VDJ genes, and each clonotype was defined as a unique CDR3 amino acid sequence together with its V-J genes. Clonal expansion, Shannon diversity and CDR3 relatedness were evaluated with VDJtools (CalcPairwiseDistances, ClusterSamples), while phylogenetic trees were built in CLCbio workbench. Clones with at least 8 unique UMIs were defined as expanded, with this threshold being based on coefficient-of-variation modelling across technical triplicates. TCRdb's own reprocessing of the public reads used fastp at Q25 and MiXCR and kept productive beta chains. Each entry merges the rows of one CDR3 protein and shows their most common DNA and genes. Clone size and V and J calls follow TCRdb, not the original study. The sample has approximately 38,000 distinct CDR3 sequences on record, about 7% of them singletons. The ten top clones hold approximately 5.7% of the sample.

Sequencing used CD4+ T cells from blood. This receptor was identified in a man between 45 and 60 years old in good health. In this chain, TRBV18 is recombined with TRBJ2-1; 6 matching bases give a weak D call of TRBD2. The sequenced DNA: TGTGCCAGTTCGGGGGACCGCTCCTACAATGAGCAGTTCTTC. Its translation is CASSGDRSYNEQFF.